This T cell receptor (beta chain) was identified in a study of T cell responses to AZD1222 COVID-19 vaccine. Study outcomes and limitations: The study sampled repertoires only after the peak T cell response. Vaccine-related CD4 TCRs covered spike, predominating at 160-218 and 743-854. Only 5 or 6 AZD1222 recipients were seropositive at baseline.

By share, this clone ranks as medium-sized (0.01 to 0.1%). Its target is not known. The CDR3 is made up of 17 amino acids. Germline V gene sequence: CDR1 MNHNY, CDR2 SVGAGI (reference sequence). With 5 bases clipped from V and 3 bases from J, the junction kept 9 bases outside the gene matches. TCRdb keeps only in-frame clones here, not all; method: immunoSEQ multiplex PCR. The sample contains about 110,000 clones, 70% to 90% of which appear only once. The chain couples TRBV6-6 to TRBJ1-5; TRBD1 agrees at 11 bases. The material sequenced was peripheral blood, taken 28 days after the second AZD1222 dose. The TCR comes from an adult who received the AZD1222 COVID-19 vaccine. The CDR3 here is CASSQRTGGYANQPQHF. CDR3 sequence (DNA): TGTGCCAGCAGTCAGAGGACAGGGGGCTACGCCAATCAGCCCCAGCATTTT.